This TCR beta chain is from a study of cytomegalovirus exposure and HLA in healthy donors. Germline CDR1 SGHVS, CDR2 FQNEAQ. V gave up 0 bases and J gave up 0 bases; unmatched junction bases: 8. The CDR3 totals 18 residues. The PCR made use of 60 Vbeta and 13 Jbeta primers. Assay: immunoSEQ multiplex PCR; the TCRdb copy retains only in-frame clones and omits some. The repertoire consists of around 75,000 clones, with about 78% occurring once and the leading ten covering over 2.5%. Sequencing input: PBMCs. The receptor's source is a man aged 18-30 years in good health and CMV-seronegative. J is TRBJ2-5 and V is TRBV7-8, with 9 bases matching TRBD1. The CDR3 region has the DNA TGTGCCAGCAGCTTAGCATACAGGGGGCGGAGATACCAAGAGACCCAGTACTTC. Its translation: CASSLAYRGRRYQETQYF.